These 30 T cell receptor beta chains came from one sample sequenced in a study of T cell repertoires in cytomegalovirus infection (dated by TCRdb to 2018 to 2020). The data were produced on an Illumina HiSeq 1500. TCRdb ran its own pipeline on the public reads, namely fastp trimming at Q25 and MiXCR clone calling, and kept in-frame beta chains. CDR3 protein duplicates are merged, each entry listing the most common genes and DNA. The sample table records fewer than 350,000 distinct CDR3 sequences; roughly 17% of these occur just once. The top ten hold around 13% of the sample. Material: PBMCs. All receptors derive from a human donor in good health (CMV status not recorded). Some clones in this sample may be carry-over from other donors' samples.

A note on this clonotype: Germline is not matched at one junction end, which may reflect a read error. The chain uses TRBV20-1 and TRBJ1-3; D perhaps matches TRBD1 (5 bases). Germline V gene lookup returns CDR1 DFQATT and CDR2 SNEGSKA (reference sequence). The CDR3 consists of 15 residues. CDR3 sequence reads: CSARDFGQGGTTIYF. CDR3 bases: TGCAGTGCTAGAGATTTTGGGCAGGGTGGAACCACCATATATTTT.

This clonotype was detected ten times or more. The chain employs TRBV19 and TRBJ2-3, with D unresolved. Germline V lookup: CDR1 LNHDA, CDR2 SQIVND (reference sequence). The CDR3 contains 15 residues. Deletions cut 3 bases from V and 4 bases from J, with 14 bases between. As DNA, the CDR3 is TGTGCCAGTAGTATGAGTCCCGCCTCTGCAGATACGCAGTATTTT. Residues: CASSMSPASADTQYF.

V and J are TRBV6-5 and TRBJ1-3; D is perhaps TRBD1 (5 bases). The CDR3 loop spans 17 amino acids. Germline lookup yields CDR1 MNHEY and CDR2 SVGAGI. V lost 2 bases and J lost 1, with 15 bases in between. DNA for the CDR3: TGTGCCAGCAGTTACACCACGGGACTACATTCTGGAAACACCATATATTTT. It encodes CASSYTTGLHSGNTIYF.

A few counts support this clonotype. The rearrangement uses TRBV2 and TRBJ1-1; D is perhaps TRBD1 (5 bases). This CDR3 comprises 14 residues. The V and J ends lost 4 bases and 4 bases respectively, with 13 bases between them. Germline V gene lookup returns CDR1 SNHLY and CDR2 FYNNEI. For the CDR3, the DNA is TGTGCCAGCAGTGTGGGAGACAGTCGCACTGAAGCTTTCTTT. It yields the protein CASSVGDSRTEAFF.

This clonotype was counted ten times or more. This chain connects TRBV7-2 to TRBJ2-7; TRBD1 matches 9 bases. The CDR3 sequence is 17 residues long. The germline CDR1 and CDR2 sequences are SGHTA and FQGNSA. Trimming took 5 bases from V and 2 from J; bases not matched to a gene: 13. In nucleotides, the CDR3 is TGTGCCAGCAGCGCCGGATCCGGGACAGGGATTCCCTACGAGCAGTACTTC. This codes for CASSAGSGTGIPYEQYF.

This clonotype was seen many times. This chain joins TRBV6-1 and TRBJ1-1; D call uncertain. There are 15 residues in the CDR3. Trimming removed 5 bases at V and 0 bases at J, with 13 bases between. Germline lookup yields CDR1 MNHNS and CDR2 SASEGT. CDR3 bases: TGTGCCAGCAGTCCCATGGTGGGCCTGAACACTGAAGCTTTCTTT. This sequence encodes CASSPMVGLNTEAFF.

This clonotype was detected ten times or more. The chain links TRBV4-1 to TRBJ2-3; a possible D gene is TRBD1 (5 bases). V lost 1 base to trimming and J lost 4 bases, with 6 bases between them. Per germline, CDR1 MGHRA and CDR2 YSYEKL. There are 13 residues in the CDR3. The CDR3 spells CASSQVGADTQYF. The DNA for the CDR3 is TGCGCCAGCAGCCAAGTAGGGGCAGATACGCAGTATTTT.

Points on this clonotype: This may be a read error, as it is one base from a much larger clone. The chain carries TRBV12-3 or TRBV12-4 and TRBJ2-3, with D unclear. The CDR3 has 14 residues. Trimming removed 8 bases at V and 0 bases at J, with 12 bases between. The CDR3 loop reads CASRNYQSTDTQYF. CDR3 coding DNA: TGTGCCAGCCGGAACTACCAAAGCACAGATACGCAGTATTTT.

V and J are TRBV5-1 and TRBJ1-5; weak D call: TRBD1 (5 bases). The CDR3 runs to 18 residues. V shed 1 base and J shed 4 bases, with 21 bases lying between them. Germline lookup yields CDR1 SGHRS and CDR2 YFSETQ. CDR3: CASSLPVTVSAGNQPQHF. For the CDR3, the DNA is TGCGCCAGCAGCTTGCCGGTGACAGTGAGCGCGGGGAATCAGCCCCAGCATTTT.

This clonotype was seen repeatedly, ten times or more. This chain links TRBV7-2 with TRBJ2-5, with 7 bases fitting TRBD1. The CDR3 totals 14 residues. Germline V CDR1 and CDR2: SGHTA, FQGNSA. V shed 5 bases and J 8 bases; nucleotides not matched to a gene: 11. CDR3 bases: TGTGCCAGCAGCCCCCACCAACAGGGGCTCACCCAGTACTTC. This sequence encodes CASSPHQQGLTQYF. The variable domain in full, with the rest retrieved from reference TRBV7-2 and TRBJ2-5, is GAGVSQSPSNKVTEKGKDVELRCDPISGHTALYWYRQSLGQGLEFLIYFQGNSAPDKSGLPSDRFSAERTGGSVSTLTIQRTQQEDSAVYLCASSPHQQGLTQYFGPGTRLLVL.

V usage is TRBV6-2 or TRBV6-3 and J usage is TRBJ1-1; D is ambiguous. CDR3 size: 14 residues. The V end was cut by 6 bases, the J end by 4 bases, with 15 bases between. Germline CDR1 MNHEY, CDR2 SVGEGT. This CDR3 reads CASRSRVEGTEAFF. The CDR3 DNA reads TGTGCCAGCAGGTCCCGGGTCGAGGGCACTGAAGCTTTCTTT.

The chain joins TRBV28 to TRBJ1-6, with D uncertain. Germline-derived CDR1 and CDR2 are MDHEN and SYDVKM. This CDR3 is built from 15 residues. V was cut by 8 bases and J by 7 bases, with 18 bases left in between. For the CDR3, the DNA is TGTGCCAGCGACCGTGGGCGGAGGTGGAATTCACCCCTCCACTTT. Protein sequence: CASDRGRRWNSPLHF.

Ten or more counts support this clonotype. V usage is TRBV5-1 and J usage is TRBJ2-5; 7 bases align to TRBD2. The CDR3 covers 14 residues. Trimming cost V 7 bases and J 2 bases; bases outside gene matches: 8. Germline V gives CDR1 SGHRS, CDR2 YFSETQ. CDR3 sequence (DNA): TGCGCCAGCCGGGAAGCGGGGATGCAAGAGACCCAGTACTTC. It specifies CASREAGMQETQYF.

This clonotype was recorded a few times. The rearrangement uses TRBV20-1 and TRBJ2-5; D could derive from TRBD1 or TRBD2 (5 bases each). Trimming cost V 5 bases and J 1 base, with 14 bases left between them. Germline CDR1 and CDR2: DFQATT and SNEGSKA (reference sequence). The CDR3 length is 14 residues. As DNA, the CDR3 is TGCAGTGCTTGGCAGGGAGCCGCCCAAGAGACCCAGTACTTC. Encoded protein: CSAWQGAAQETQYF.

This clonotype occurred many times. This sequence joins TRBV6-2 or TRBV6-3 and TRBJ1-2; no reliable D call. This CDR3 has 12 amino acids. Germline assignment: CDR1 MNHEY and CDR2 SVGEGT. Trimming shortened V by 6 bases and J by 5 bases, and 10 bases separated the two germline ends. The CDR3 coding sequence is TGTGCCAGCAGAAGGGATGGATATGGCTACACCTTC. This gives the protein CASRRDGYGYTF.

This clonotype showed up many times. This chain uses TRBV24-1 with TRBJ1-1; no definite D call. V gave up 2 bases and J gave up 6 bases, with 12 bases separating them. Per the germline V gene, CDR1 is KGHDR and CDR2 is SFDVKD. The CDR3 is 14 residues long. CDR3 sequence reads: CATSDSRDSAEAFF. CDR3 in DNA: TGTGCCACCAGTGATTCGCGCGATTCGGCTGAAGCTTTCTTT.

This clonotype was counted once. The CDR3 spells CASSPPGALYGYTF. The CDR3 DNA follows: TGTGCCAGCAGTCCTCCGGGGGCCCTATATGGCTACACCTTC. The rearrangement joins TRBV27 to TRBJ1-2, with D possibly being TRBD1 (6 bases). The CDR3 extends over 14 amino acids. Trimming pared 5 bases from V and 5 bases from J, leaving 15 bases between. CDR1 is MNHEY and CDR2 is SMNVEV in the germline V gene (reference sequence).

CDR3 amino acids: CASSQVSESLNYGYTF. The CDR3 DNA is TGCGCCAGCAGCCAAGTTTCTGAATCACTTAACTATGGCTACACCTTC. The chain combines TRBV4-1 with TRBJ1-2; no clear D gene. Per the germline V gene, CDR1 is MGHRA and CDR2 is YSYEKL. CDR3 length: 16 amino acids. Trimming took 1 base from V and 1 from J, leaving 13 bases between them.

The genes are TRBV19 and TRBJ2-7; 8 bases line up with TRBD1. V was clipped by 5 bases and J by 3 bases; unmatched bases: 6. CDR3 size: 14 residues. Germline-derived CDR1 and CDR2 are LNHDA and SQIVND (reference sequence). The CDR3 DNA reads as TGTGCCAGTAGTTGGAGACAGGGGAGCTACGAGCAGTACTTC. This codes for CASSWRQGSYEQYF.

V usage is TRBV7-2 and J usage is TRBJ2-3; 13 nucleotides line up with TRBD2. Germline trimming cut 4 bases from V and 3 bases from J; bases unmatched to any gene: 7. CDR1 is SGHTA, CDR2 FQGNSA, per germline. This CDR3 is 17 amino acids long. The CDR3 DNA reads TGTGCCAGCAGCTCCGGACTAGCGGGGGAGAAAACAGATACGCAGTATTTT. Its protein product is CASSSGLAGEKTDTQYF.

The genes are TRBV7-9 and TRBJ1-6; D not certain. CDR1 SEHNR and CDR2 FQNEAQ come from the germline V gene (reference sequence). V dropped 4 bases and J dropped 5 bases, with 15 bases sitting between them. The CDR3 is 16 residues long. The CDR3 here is CASSSSSGRDNSPLHF. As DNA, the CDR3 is TGTGCCAGCAGCTCGTCGAGCGGACGGGATAATTCACCCCTCCACTTT.

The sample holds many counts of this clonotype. The CDR3, as DNA: TGTGCCAGCAGCTTCCAGACTCTACAAGAGACCCAGTACTTC. This gives the protein CASSFQTLQETQYF. V gene TRBV7-8 combines with J gene TRBJ2-5; D not certain. The CDR3 extends over 14 amino acids. Trimming left V 3 bases short and J 2 bases short, with 10 bases between. CDR1 and CDR2 (germline): SGHVS, FQNEAQ.

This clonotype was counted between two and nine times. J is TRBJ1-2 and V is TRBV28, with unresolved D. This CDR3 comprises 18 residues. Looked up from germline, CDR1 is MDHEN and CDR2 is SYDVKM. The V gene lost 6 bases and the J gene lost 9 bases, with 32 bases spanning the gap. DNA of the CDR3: TGTGCCAGCAGCACCCTGGTGGCCTACCCACCCCTAACTTTTAGCTACACCTTC. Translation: CASSTLVAYPPLTFSYTF.

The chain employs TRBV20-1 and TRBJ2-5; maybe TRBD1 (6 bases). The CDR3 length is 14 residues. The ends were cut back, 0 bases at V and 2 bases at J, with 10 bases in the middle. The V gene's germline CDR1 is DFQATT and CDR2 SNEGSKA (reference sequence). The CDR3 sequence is CSARDPTGQETQYF. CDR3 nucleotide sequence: TGCAGTGCTAGAGATCCGACAGGACAAGAGACCCAGTACTTC.

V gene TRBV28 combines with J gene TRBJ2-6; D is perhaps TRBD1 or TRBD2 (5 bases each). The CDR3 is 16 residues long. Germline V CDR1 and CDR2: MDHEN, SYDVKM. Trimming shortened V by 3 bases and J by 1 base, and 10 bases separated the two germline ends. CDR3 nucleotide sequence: TGTGCCAGCAGTTTCGGGACGGCTTCTGGGGCCAACGTCCTGACTTTC. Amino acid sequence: CASSFGTASGANVLTF.

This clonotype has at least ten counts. The CDR3 coding sequence is TGTGCCAGCAGCCTAACTAGCGGGCAAGCCTACGAGCAGTACTTC. This translates into CASSLTSGQAYEQYF. This chain uses TRBV7-2 with TRBJ2-7; 9 bases are a match to TRBD2. The CDR3 extends over 15 amino acids. Unmatched junction bases numbered 7, after V lost 5 bases and J lost 2 bases. Germline V lookup: CDR1 SGHTA, CDR2 FQGNSA.

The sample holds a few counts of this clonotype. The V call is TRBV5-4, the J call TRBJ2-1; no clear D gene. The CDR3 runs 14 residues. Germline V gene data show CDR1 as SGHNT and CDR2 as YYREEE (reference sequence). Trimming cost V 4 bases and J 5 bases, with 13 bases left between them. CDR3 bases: TGTGCCAGCAGCCCGAAGACAATAGACAATGAGCAGTTCTTC. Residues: CASSPKTIDNEQFF.

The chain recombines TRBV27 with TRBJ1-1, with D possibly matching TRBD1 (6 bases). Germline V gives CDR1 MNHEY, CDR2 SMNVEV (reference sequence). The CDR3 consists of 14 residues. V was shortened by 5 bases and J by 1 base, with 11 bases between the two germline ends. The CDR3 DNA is TGTGCCAGCAGTCCCAGGGGAAGGAACACTGAAGCTTTCTTT. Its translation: CASSPRGRNTEAFF.

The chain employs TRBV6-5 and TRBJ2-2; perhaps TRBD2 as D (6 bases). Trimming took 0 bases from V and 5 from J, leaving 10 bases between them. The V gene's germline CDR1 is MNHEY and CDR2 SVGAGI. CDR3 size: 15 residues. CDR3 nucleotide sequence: TGTGCCAGCAGTTACTCGAGTAGCGGAACCGGGGAGCTGTTTTTT. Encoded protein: CASSYSSSGTGELFF.

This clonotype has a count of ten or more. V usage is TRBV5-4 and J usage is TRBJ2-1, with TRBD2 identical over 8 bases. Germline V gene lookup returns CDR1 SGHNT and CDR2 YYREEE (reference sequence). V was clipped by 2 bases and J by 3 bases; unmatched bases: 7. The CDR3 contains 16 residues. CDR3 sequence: CASSLPGGALYNEQFF. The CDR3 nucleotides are TGTGCCAGCAGCTTACCGGGGGGGGCCCTCTACAATGAGCAGTTCTTC.